These 20 T cell receptor beta chains came from one sample sequenced in a study of T-cell memory formation after mild COVID-19. In TCRdb, the 5' RACE reads were re-called with MiXCR into one record per CDR3 protein. The sample carries approximately 570,000 distinct CDR3 sequences, roughly 18% recorded once. Material: PBMCs or a T cell subset sorted from them (not recorded which). The receptor set was obtained from an adult woman who had mild COVID-19 (a few samples of this study predate the infection). Cell type and time point are not known.

This clonotype has just a few counts. Germline and junction disagree at one end, which may indicate a read error. The chain uses TRBV7-2 and TRBJ2-2, with 7 bases fitting TRBD2. Germline lookup yields CDR1 SGHTA and CDR2 FQGNSA. The CDR3 has 16 amino acids. The DNA for the CDR3 is TGTGCCAGCAGCCCATTCCTCCGGGCCCCCCGCGGGGGGCTGTTTTTT. The encoded protein is CASSPFLRAPRGGLFF.

The CDR3 region is CASSDPGEQETQYF. The DNA of the CDR3 is TGTGCCAGCAGCGACCCAGGGGAACAAGAGACCCAGTACTTC. J is TRBJ2-5 and V is TRBV5-4, with D possibly matching TRBD1 (6 bases). The germline V gene encodes CDR1 SGHNT and CDR2 YYREEE (reference sequence). V lost 4 bases to trimming and J lost 2 bases, with 12 bases between them. The length of the CDR3 is 14 residues.

The genes are TRBV12-3 or TRBV12-4 and TRBJ1-5; TRBD1 agrees at 9 bases. V lost 3 bases and J lost 6; bases outside the gene matches: 3. This CDR3 is built from 14 residues. The CDR3 coding sequence is TGTGCCAGCAGTTTTACAGGGGGCAGTCAGCCCCAGCATTTT. This sequence encodes CASSFTGGSQPQHF.

In its sample, this clonotype was seen a few times. The J gene is TRBJ2-5, the V gene TRBV29-1; D unclear. Germline V gives CDR1 SQVTM, CDR2 ANQGSEA. This CDR3 comprises 11 residues. V gave up 3 bases and J gave up 2 bases, with 4 bases separating them. The chain's CDR3 is CSVEPQETQYF. For the CDR3, the DNA is TGCAGCGTTGAGCCACAAGAGACCCAGTACTTC.

The rearrangement uses TRBV6-5 and TRBJ2-2; 9 bases line up with TRBD1. There are 16 residues in the CDR3. CDR1 is MNHEY, CDR2 SVGAGI, per germline. J was trimmed by 4 bases and V by 7 bases; bases with no gene match: 10. The CDR3 region is CASTRDRASSTGELFF. The CDR3 region has the DNA TGTGCCAGCACCAGGGACAGGGCCTCGAGCACCGGGGAGCTGTTTTTT.

The chain couples TRBV5-1 to TRBJ2-2, with 8 bases lining up with TRBD2. Germline CDR1 reads SGHRS; CDR2 reads YFSETQ. The CDR3 totals 15 residues. The J segment lost 6 bases and the V segment lost 4 bases, leaving 8 bases of the junction unmatched. CDR3 in DNA: TGCGCCAGCAGCCGGACTAGCCGAGGGGCCGGGGAGCTGTTTTTT. Its protein is CASSRTSRGAGELFF.

This clonotype was seen a few times. The chain links TRBV5-4 to TRBJ2-3, with 9 bases lining up with TRBD2. This CDR3 is 15 amino acids long. V lost 1 base, J lost 3 bases, and 3 bases stayed unmatched. The germline V gene encodes CDR1 SGHNT and CDR2 YYREEE (reference sequence). DNA of the CDR3: TGTGCCAGCAGCTTGAGCGGGGGGTGGACAGATACGCAGTATTTT. This gives the protein CASSLSGGWTDTQYF.

The rearrangement links TRBV20-1 to TRBJ1-2, with a possible D match to TRBD1 (5 bases). The CDR3 contains 12 residues. V lost 2 bases, J lost 4 bases, and 8 bases lay in between. Germline CDR1 is DFQATT and CDR2 is SNEGSKA (reference sequence). CDR3 DNA: TGCAGTGCTAGACCCGGGGGCTATGGCTACACCTTC. This codes for CSARPGGYGYTF.

This clonotype was observed at least ten times. The V call is TRBV5-1, the J call TRBJ2-7; TRBD1 or TRBD2 may be the D gene (6 bases each). CDR3 length: 14 amino acids. In germline, CDR1 is SGHRS, CDR2 YFSETQ. Between the trimmed V and J ends, which lost 5 bases and 5 bases, there was a span of 17 bases. The chain's CDR3 is CASSVTLGGDEQYF. CDR3 sequence (DNA): TGCGCCAGCAGTGTCACCCTGGGGGGCGACGAGCAGTACTTC.

The rearrangement uses TRBV9 and TRBJ2-7; 10 bases are shared with TRBD2. J lost 5 bases, V lost 7 bases, and 12 bases had no gene match. Germline V gives CDR1 SGDLS, CDR2 YYNGEE. This CDR3 contains 15 residues. CDR3 sequence: CASATSSGSTDEQYF. The DNA of the CDR3 is TGTGCCAGCGCCACCTCTAGCGGGAGTACGGACGAGCAGTACTTC.

This clonotype was observed a handful of times. The V and J genes are TRBV10-3 and TRBJ1-1; D might be TRBD1 (5 bases). The CDR3 totals 17 residues. V was clipped by 3 bases and J by 0 bases, with 17 bases between them. CDR1 ENHRY and CDR2 SYGVKD come from the germline V gene. CDR3 loop: CAISEGPGWTMNTEAFF. The CDR3 DNA reads TGTGCCATCAGTGAAGGTCCAGGGTGGACTATGAACACTGAAGCTTTCTTT.

The chain couples TRBV21-1 to TRBJ2-5; the listed D gene, TRBD1, was not tested against the DNA. TRBV21-1 is noted as a pseudogene. The CDR3 is 17 amino acids. Here the CDR3 DNA reads TGTGCCAGCAGCAAAGAAGATGGTTCGGGCAGGGAAGAGACCCAGTACTTC. Protein product: CASSKEDGSGREETQYF.

The CDR3 sequence is CASSFSGRGEETQYF. In nucleotides, the CDR3 is TGTGCCAGCAGTTTCTCCGGTCGGGGGGAAGAGACCCAGTACTTC. V gene TRBV28 combines with J gene TRBJ2-5; 7 bases map to TRBD2. CDR3 length: 15 amino acids. Per germline, CDR1 MDHEN and CDR2 SYDVKM. The V gene end was trimmed by 3 bases and the J gene end by 3 bases; junction bases not matched to a gene: 7.

This clonotype was detected a few times. The chain recombines TRBV6-2 or TRBV6-3 with TRBJ2-7, with TRBD2 matching over 7 bases. With 2 bases clipped from V and 5 bases from J, the junction kept 9 bases outside the gene matches. CDR1 is MNHEY, CDR2 SVGEGT, per germline. The CDR3 covers 15 residues. Written as DNA, the CDR3 is TGTGCCAGCAGTTACGGGGCTAGCGGCTCAAACGAGCAGTACTTC. It yields the protein CASSYGASGSNEQYF.

This clonotype was seen a few times. The chain joins TRBV14 to TRBJ2-7; TRBD1 is a possible D gene (5 bases). CDR1 is SGHDN and CDR2 is FVKESK in the germline V gene. Trimming took 4 bases from V and 3 from J, leaving 13 bases between them. The CDR3 has 14 residues. The CDR3 DNA reads as TGTGCCAGCAGCCCTTTTACCCAGGGCTACGAGCAGTACTTC. The encoded protein is CASSPFTQGYEQYF.

This clonotype was seen only a few times. CDR3 nucleotides: TGCGCCAGCAGCAAAACTAGCGTGCTCTCCACAGATACGCAGTATTTT. It translates to CASSKTSVLSTDTQYF. The gene calls are TRBV5-1 and TRBJ2-3, with 7 bases identical to TRBD2. Germline CDR1 SGHRS, CDR2 YFSETQ. Trimming at V came to 4 bases and at J to 2 bases, leaving 10 bases not matched to a gene. The CDR3 covers 16 residues.

This clonotype was counted only a few times. V gene TRBV12-3 or TRBV12-4 combines with J gene TRBJ2-7; D ambiguous. Trimming took off 2 bases at V and 5 bases at J, with 13 bases between the two ends. The CDR3 has 14 amino acids. CDR3 sequence reads: CASSLKGKFNEQYF. The CDR3 DNA sequence: TGTGCCAGCAGTTTAAAGGGAAAGTTCAACGAGCAGTACTTC.

This CDR3 reads CASTPSSDRRSNQPQHF. In DNA form, the CDR3 reads TGTGCCAGCACCCCATCATCGGACAGGAGAAGCAATCAGCCCCAGCATTTT. This sequence joins TRBV12-3 or TRBV12-4 and TRBJ1-5; 7 bases agree with TRBD1. The length of the CDR3 is 17 residues. V was pared by 7 bases and J by 1 base, with 13 bases of the junction left unmatched.

V is TRBV5-1 and J is TRBJ2-3, with D maybe TRBD2 (6 bases). The CDR3 is 14 amino acids. V lost 3 bases to trimming and J lost 2 bases, with 10 bases between them. Looked up from germline, CDR1 is SGHRS and CDR2 is YFSETQ. The CDR3 spells CASSSGLNTDTQYF. DNA for the CDR3: TGCGCCAGCAGCTCGGGACTGAACACAGATACGCAGTATTTT. Based on the CDR3 plus reference TRBV5-1 and TRBJ2-3, the full variable domain is KAGVTQTPRYLIKTRGQQVTLSCSPISGHRSVSWYQQTPGQGLQFLFEYFSETQRNKGNFPGRFSGRQFSNSRSEMNVSTLELGDSALYLCASSSGLNTDTQYFGPGTRLTVL.

The chain links TRBV24-1 to TRBJ2-3, with 14 bases identical to TRBD2. Per the germline V gene, CDR1 is KGHDR and CDR2 is SFDVKD. CDR3 length equals 17 residues. Trimming at V came to 3 bases and at J to 5 bases, leaving 6 bases not matched to a gene. The CDR3 here is CATSDPGTSGRKDTQYF. The CDR3 DNA is TGTGCCACCAGTGATCCCGGGACTAGCGGGAGAAAAGATACGCAGTATTTT.